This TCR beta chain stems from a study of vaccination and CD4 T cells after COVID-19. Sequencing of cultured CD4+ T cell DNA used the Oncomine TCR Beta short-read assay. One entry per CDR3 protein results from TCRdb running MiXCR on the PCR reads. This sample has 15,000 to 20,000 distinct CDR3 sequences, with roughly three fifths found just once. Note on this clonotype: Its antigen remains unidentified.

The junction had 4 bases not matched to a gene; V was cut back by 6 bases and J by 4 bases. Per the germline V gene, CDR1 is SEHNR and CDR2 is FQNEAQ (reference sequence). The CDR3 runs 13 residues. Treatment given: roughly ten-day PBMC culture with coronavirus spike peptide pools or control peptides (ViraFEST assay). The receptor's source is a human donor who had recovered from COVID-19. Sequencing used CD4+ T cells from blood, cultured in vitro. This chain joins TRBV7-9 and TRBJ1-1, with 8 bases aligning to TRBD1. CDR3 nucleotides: TGTGCCAGCAGTAGTCAGGGGGCCACTGAAGCTTTCTTT. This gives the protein CASSSQGATEAFF. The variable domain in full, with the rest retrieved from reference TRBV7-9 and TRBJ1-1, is DTGVSQNPRHKITKRGQNVTFRCDPISEHNRLYWYRQTLGQGPEFLTYFQNEAQLEKSRLLSDRFSAERPKGSFSTLEIQRTEQGDSAMYLCASSSQGATEAFFGQGTRLTVV.